The 5 T cell receptor beta chains presented below share a single source sample, sequenced in a study of blood T cell repertoires in COVID-19. Sequencing was performed with immunoSEQ multiplex PCR; in TCRdb, only in-frame clones are kept and a portion is missing. The table shows 90,000 to 120,000 clones, with about four fifths occurring only once. The sequenced sample was peripheral blood. The source of these receptors is a human donor in a cohort sampled during active COVID-19.

This chain connects TRBV5-5 to TRBJ1-2; 7 bases are a match to TRBD1. The CDR3 has 13 amino acids. The ends lost 5 bases at V and 3 bases at J; junction bases unmatched: 4. From germline, CDR1 is SGHKS and CDR2 YYEKEE (reference sequence). CDR3 bases: TGTGCCAGCAGTAGGGACAGTTACTATGGCTACACCTTC. Translation: CASSRDSYYGYTF.

CDR3 protein: CASIRTANTGELFF. CDR3 DNA: TGTGCCAGTATTAGGACAGCGAACACCGGGGAGCTGTTTTTT. This rearrangement joins TRBV19 to TRBJ2-2, with D possibly TRBD1 on 6 matching bases. In germline, CDR1 is LNHDA, CDR2 SQIVND (reference sequence). The CDR3 runs 14 residues. V lost 7 bases to trimming and J lost 0 bases, with 9 bases between them.

The CDR3 coding sequence is TGTGCCAGCTCACCGGCGCGGGAAATCTACGAGCAGTACTTC. Protein sequence: CASSPAREIYEQYF. The gene calls are TRBV18 and TRBJ2-7; D is possibly TRBD2 (6 bases). The germline gives CDR1 KGHSH, CDR2 LQKENI. CDR3 size: 14 residues. Trimming shortened V by 3 bases and J by 3 bases, and 12 bases separated the two germline ends.

CDR3 in amino acids: CASSLGLETDTQYF. CDR3 coding DNA: TGTGCCAGCAGCTTAGGGTTAGAGACAGATACGCAGTATTTT. V is TRBV7-2 and J is TRBJ2-3; no definite D call. Germline V CDR1 and CDR2: SGHTA, FQGNSA. The CDR3 extends over 14 amino acids. V gave up 1 base and J gave up 3 bases, with 8 bases separating them.

The J gene is TRBJ2-1, the V gene TRBV6-2 or TRBV6-3, with 9 nucleotides matching TRBD1. V shed 2 bases, J shed 7 bases, and the junction held 6 bases outside the gene matches. The germline V gene has CDR1 MNHEY and CDR2 SVGEGT. The CDR3 contains 15 residues. The CDR3 DNA follows: TGTGCCAGCAGTTACACAGGGGGCGCGGGAAATGAGCAGTTCTTC. Translating it yields CASSYTGGAGNEQFF.